The text below deals with one TCR beta chain. The record originates from a study of blood T cell repertoires in COVID-19. Study-level information: COVID-19 samples collected from the United States, Italy and Spain covered acute and convalescent phases. The cDNA or gDNA used as material had been derived from T cells, B-cell-depleted T cells, or PBMCs.

The CDR3 covers 15 residues. CDR1 is SGHKS and CDR2 is YYEKEE in the germline V gene (reference sequence). V was pared by 0 bases and J by 3 bases, with 6 bases of the junction left unmatched. Per the authors' pipeline: Estimation of nucleated cell counts relied on the amplification of reference gene primers. Method: immunoSEQ multiplex PCR; TCRdb's copy keeps in-frame clones and lacks some. V and J calls and clone size come straight from that table; D and trimming were deduced from the DNA. The table lists 390,000 or so clones, around 87% of them singletons. J is TRBJ2-7 and V is TRBV5-5; 7 nucleotides align to TRBD1. The receptor was derived from a man aged 18 to 29 with active or convalescent COVID-19. The sample taken for sequencing was peripheral blood. CDR3 DNA: TGTGCCAGCAGCTTGGACCAGACAGGGAGCTACGAGCAGTACTTC. As protein: CASSLDQTGSYEQYF.